This T cell receptor beta chain was observed in a study of cytomegalovirus exposure and HLA in healthy donors. While the first cohort had several hundred subjects, the donors belonged to the separate validation cohort of about 110 subjects. Clones were read by immunoSEQ multiplex PCR, and TCRdb kept only the in-frame ones, dropping some. Seen here are fewer than 150,000 clones, about 91% observed once, and the top ten hold 7.5% to 10%. Germline V lookup: CDR1 SGDLS, CDR2 YYNGEE. The CDR3 is 15 amino acids. The ends were cut back, 3 bases at V and 6 bases at J, with 16 bases in the middle. What was sequenced was PBMCs. The V call is TRBV9, the J call TRBJ1-5; D is perhaps TRBD1 (6 bases). This clonotype was obtained from a woman younger than 30 in good health and CMV-seropositive. CDR3 region: CASSGGGAGSQPQHF. As DNA, the CDR3 is TGTGCCAGCAGCGGCGGGGGGGCAGGGAGTCAGCCCCAGCATTTT.